These 30 T cell receptor beta chains share one sample of origin, sequenced in a study of blood T cell repertoires in COVID-19. Sequenced by immunoSEQ multiplex PCR; TCRdb stores in-frame clones only, minus some. The sample has a few hundred thousand clones; approximately 87% are singletons. Source material: PBMCs or T cells enriched from blood (not recorded which). Receptor source: a woman in her forties or fifties who had recovered from COVID-19.

The rearrangement links TRBV4-1 to TRBJ1-6, with D hard to call. Trimming took off 2 bases at V and 7 bases at J, with 9 bases between the two ends. The CDR3 runs to 14 residues. The germline V gene has CDR1 MGHRA and CDR2 YSYEKL. The CDR3 spells CASSQQLSNSPLHF. The CDR3 coding sequence is TGCGCCAGCAGCCAACAACTGTCCAATTCACCCCTCCACTTT.

The chain links TRBV5-1 to TRBJ1-2; D is possibly TRBD1 (5 bases). Germline V lookup: CDR1 SGHRS, CDR2 YFSETQ. The CDR3 is made up of 15 amino acids. Between the trimmed V and J ends, which lost 4 bases and 2 bases, there was a span of 15 bases. The CDR3 bases are TGCGCCAGCAGCCCCACAGGCGGACCGAACTATGGCTACACCTTC. Protein: CASSPTGGPNYGYTF.

The chain is built from TRBV28 and TRBJ1-2; TRBD1 aligns across 7 bases. Unmatched junction bases numbered 8, after V lost 4 bases and J lost 6 bases. CDR1 is MDHEN, CDR2 SYDVKM, per germline. The CDR3 contains 14 residues. CDR3 bases: TGTGCCAGCAGTTCCCGACAGGGAAGGGATGGCTACACCTTC. This translates into CASSSRQGRDGYTF.

The rearrangement joins TRBV7-2 to TRBJ2-1, with TRBD2 matching 8 bases. J lost 9 bases, V lost 1 base, and 11 bases had no gene match. CDR1 and CDR2 (germline): SGHTA, FQGNSA. The CDR3 has 16 residues. CDR3 sequence reads: CASSLDSGLRGGEQFF. The CDR3, as DNA: TGTGCCAGCAGCTTAGATTCGGGACTACGGGGGGGTGAGCAGTTCTTC.

The rearrangement joins TRBV19 to TRBJ1-6; no clear D gene. The CDR3 length is 16 residues. Trimming left V 4 bases short and J 6 bases short, with 16 bases between. Per germline, CDR1 LNHDA and CDR2 SQIVND (reference sequence). The CDR3 here is CASSSSRDGGNSPLHF. CDR3 DNA sequence: TGTGCCAGTAGTAGCAGCCGGGATGGCGGTAATTCACCCCTCCACTTT.

CDR3 in DNA: TGTGCCAGCAGCCGGACTAGCGGGGGATTCTCCTACGAGCAGTACTTC. The encoded protein is CASSRTSGGFSYEQYF. The chain links TRBV7-9 to TRBJ2-7; TRBD2 aligns across 13 bases. The CDR3 has 16 residues. The germline V gene encodes CDR1 SEHNR and CDR2 FQNEAQ (reference sequence). V gave up 5 bases and J gave up 0 bases; unmatched junction bases: 4.

V is TRBV18 and J is TRBJ1-2; D ambiguous. The CDR3 sequence is 18 residues long. Germline V gene lookup returns CDR1 KGHSH and CDR2 LQKENI. V dropped 0 bases and J dropped 6 bases, with 23 bases sitting between them. The CDR3 region has the DNA TGTGCCAGCTCACCACCGGAAGACGCGAAAGGGAGGAAAAATGGCTACACCTTC. It yields the protein CASSPPEDAKGRKNGYTF.

J is TRBJ2-2 and V is TRBV7-2; 10 bases match TRBD2. CDR3 length equals 14 residues. CDR1 is SGHTA, CDR2 FQGNSA, per germline. J was trimmed by 7 bases and V by 2 bases; bases with no gene match: 1. CDR3 coding DNA: TGTGCCAGCAGCTTACAGCGGGGGGGCGGGGAGCTGTTTTTT. It translates to CASSLQRGGGELFF.

The table lists this clone with a count of one. The J gene is TRBJ2-1, the V gene TRBV5-1; no definite D call. This CDR3 contains 16 residues. Trimming took 1 base from V and 2 from J, leaving 13 bases between them. Looked up from germline, CDR1 is SGHRS and CDR2 is YFSETQ. The CDR3 here is CASSLRPWQTYNEQFF. The CDR3 nucleotides read TGCGCCAGCAGCTTGCGTCCTTGGCAGACCTACAATGAGCAGTTCTTC.

The V gene is TRBV4-3, the J gene TRBJ2-3, with TRBD2 identical over 8 bases. V gave up 0 bases and J gave up 5 bases; unmatched junction bases: 10. Germline assignment: CDR1 LGHNA and CDR2 YSLEER. The CDR3 runs 17 residues. The CDR3 DNA is TGCGCCAGCAGCCAAGATGGCGCCGGTCTAGCGGGAGATACGCAGTATTTT. Encoded protein: CASSQDGAGLAGDTQYF.

The rearrangement uses TRBV5-5 and TRBJ1-1, with D unclear. This CDR3 has 17 residues. The germline gives CDR1 SGHKS, CDR2 YYEKEE (reference sequence). V was clipped by 1 base and J by 4 bases, with 20 bases between them. The CDR3 is CASSLQMGAGSVTEAFF. The CDR3 DNA reads as TGTGCCAGCAGCTTGCAAATGGGCGCGGGATCGGTCACTGAAGCTTTCTTT.

This chain links TRBV24-1 with TRBJ2-3, with TRBD2 identical over 9 bases. Germline trimming cut 2 bases from V and 8 bases from J; bases unmatched to any gene: 7. Germline V lookup: CDR1 KGHDR, CDR2 SFDVKD. CDR3 size: 15 residues. The CDR3 reads CATSDSGGGASTQYF. As DNA, the CDR3 is TGTGCCACCAGTGATTCCGGCGGGGGGGCCAGTACGCAGTATTTT.

The chain links TRBV5-1 to TRBJ1-1, with D possibly matching TRBD1 (5 bases). Per the germline V gene, CDR1 is SGHRS and CDR2 is YFSETQ. The CDR3 is 15 amino acids. V was trimmed by 1 base and J by 3 bases, leaving 13 bases between them. This CDR3 is CASSLIARDHTEAFF. The CDR3 DNA reads as TGCGCCAGCAGCTTGATCGCCAGGGATCACACTGAAGCTTTCTTT.

This clone was picked up one time. This chain connects TRBV30 to TRBJ1-2; 8 bases agree with TRBD1. The germline V gene encodes CDR1 GTSNPN and CDR2 SVGIG (reference sequence). Trimming cost V 4 bases and J 5 bases; bases outside gene matches: 6. This CDR3 contains 13 residues. The chain's CDR3 is CAWNLGTGYGYTF. In DNA, the CDR3 is TGTGCCTGGAACTTAGGGACAGGATATGGCTACACCTTC.

Note on this clone: A much larger clonotype is one base distant, so this may be a read error. V is TRBV12-3 or TRBV12-4 and J is TRBJ2-7; D is ambiguous. The CDR3 has 11 residues. Between the trimmed V and J ends, which lost 3 bases and 6 bases, there was a span of 6 bases. Written as DNA, the CDR3 is TGTGCCAGCAGTTTTGAGCGCGAGCAGTACTTC. Translation gives CASSFEREQYF.

The V gene is TRBV19, the J gene TRBJ1-2, with 12 nucleotides matching TRBD1. The CDR3 contains 15 residues. The V and J ends lost 6 bases and 8 bases, in that order; junction bases with no gene match: 10. From germline, CDR1 is LNHDA and CDR2 SQIVND (reference sequence). The CDR3 nucleotides read TGTGCCAGTAGAGACCCGGGACAGGGGGCGGAAGGCTACACCTTC. Translation: CASRDPGQGAEGYTF.

This clone was detected once. This chain connects TRBV3-1 (or the pseudogene TRBV3-2) to TRBJ1-1, with TRBD1 matching over 8 bases. Germline CDR1 reads LGHDT; CDR2 reads YNNKEL (reference sequence). J lost 1 base, V lost 4 bases, and 5 bases had no gene match. The CDR3 has 15 amino acids. In nucleotides, the CDR3 is TGTGCCAGCAGCCTCCTAGACAGGGGGAACACTGAAGCTTTCTTT. This encodes CASSLLDRGNTEAFF.

The gene calls are TRBV6-5 and TRBJ1-1; tentative D call: TRBD1 (6 bases). The CDR3 loop spans 14 amino acids. Germline lookup yields CDR1 MNHEY and CDR2 SVGAGI. V was shortened by 7 bases and J by 5 bases, with 17 bases between the two germline ends. The CDR3 spells CASTQPGGLTEAFF. CDR3 nucleotide sequence: TGTGCCAGCACCCAACCGGGGGGCCTAACTGAAGCTTTCTTT.

In its sample, this clone was seen once. The CDR3 DNA reads TGCAGCGTTGATAAGCCTAGCGGGGTTTACAATGAGCAGTTCTTC. Protein sequence: CSVDKPSGVYNEQFF. The chain combines TRBV29-1 with TRBJ2-1; 9 nucleotides match TRBD2. V was clipped by 3 bases and J by 4 bases; unmatched bases: 7. CDR1 and CDR2 from the germline V gene are SQVTM and ANQGSEA. The CDR3 runs to 15 residues.

This chain uses TRBV18 with TRBJ2-2; the match to TRBD2 covers 7 bases. This CDR3 spans 14 amino acids. Germline loops: CDR1 KGHSH, CDR2 LQKENI. V gave up 6 bases and J gave up 5 bases; unmatched junction bases: 6. CDR3 loop: CASSPGGRTGELFF. The CDR3 nucleotides are TGTGCCAGCTCGCCGGGGGGACGGACCGGGGAGCTGTTTTTT.

The rearrangement uses TRBV5-3 and TRBJ1-4; 9 bases are a match to TRBD1. TRBV5-3 is an open reading frame, and its role is uncertain. The CDR3 runs 18 residues. V dropped 3 bases and J dropped 7; count of bases not matched to a gene: 16. DNA for the CDR3: TGTGCCAGAAGCTCCCGGACAGGGGCCGAATTTGTGAGTGAAAAACTGTTTTTT. Protein: CARSSRTGAEFVSEKLFF.

This clone has a handful of counts. The J gene is TRBJ1-1, the V gene TRBV5-1; TRBD1 aligns across 8 bases. The CDR3 totals 15 residues. The ends lost 2 bases at V and 5 bases at J; junction bases unmatched: 8. Germline-derived CDR1 and CDR2 are SGHRS and YFSETQ. Here the CDR3 DNA reads TGCGCCAGCAGCTTAGGACAGGGAGTGTTGACTGAAGCTTTCTTT. Encoded protein: CASSLGQGVLTEAFF.

The gene calls are TRBV11-1 and TRBJ2-7; D ambiguous. Germline loops: CDR1 SGHAT, CDR2 FQDESV (reference sequence). V was cut by 2 bases and J by 3 bases, with 14 bases left in between. The CDR3 contains 15 residues. The CDR3 DNA is TGTGCCAGCAGCTTATTTGAAACGGCAGGCTACGAGCAGTACTTC. It translates to CASSLFETAGYEQYF. Supplemented by reference TRBV11-1 and TRBJ2-7, the full variable domain reads EAEVAQSPRYKITEKSQAVAFWCDPISGHATLYWYRQILGQGPELLVQFQDESVVDDSQLPKDRFSAERLKGVDSTLKIQPAELGDSAMYLCASSLFETAGYEQYFGPGTRLTVT.

V is TRBV9 and J is TRBJ1-1; no clear D. V was clipped by 0 bases and J by 2 bases, with 11 bases between them. The CDR3 length is 15 residues. Germline CDR1 SGDLS, CDR2 YYNGEE. The CDR3 here is CASSVDSSVNTEAFF. The CDR3 region has the DNA TGTGCCAGCAGCGTAGATAGTTCGGTAAACACTGAAGCTTTCTTT.

The chain combines TRBV6-2 or TRBV6-3 with TRBJ1-6; 7 nucleotides agree with TRBD1. V dropped 2 bases and J dropped 11; count of bases not matched to a gene: 18. CDR3 length equals 18 residues. CDR1 MNHEY and CDR2 SVGEGT come from the germline V gene. The CDR3 region has the DNA TGTGCCAGCAGTTACCCTGCCCGACAGGGAATAAGTTCGCCACCCCTCCACTTT. It specifies CASSYPARQGISSPPLHF.

The chain couples TRBV30 to TRBJ1-3; D is undetermined. This CDR3 has 13 amino acids. The V gene's germline CDR1 is GTSNPN and CDR2 SVGIG (reference sequence). Deletions cut 4 bases from V and 0 bases from J, with 7 bases between. The CDR3 sequence is CAWNPDSGNTIYF. The CDR3 DNA sequence: TGTGCCTGGAACCCAGACTCTGGAAACACCATATATTTT.

CDR3 DNA: TGTGCCAGCAGCCGGGGAACTAGCGGGGGGGCCGGCACCGGGGAGCTGTTTTTT. Amino acid sequence: CASSRGTSGGAGTGELFF. The chain links TRBV5-4 to TRBJ2-2; the match to TRBD2 covers 13 bases. Germline CDR1 and CDR2: SGHNT and YYREEE (reference sequence). The junction had 10 bases not matched to a gene; V was cut back by 4 bases and J by 4 bases. CDR3 length equals 18 residues.

The J gene is TRBJ1-5, the V gene TRBV7-2, with 10 bases lining up with TRBD1. In germline, CDR1 is SGHTA, CDR2 FQGNSA. The length of the CDR3 is 14 residues. With V trimmed by 5 bases and J by 5 bases, 3 bases remained unmatched. The CDR3 region has the DNA TGTGCCAGCAGCCGCGACAGGGGGCATCAGCCCCAGCATTTT. Its protein is CASSRDRGHQPQHF.

V gene TRBV6-5 combines with J gene TRBJ1-3; no definite D call. CDR1 MNHEY and CDR2 SVGAGI come from the germline V gene. V dropped 10 bases and J dropped 4 bases, with 11 bases sitting between them. CDR3 length: 12 residues. CDR3 amino acids: CATRSSGNTIYF. CDR3 nucleotide sequence: TGTGCCACCCGGTCCTCGGGAAACACCATATATTTT.

The chain uses TRBV28 and TRBJ2-1; 8 bases map to TRBD2. The V gene end was trimmed by 6 bases and the J gene end by 7 bases; junction bases not matched to a gene: 17. The CDR3 sequence is 17 residues long. Germline V gives CDR1 MDHEN, CDR2 SYDVKM. The CDR3 nucleotides read TGTGCCAGCAGCGAACAGAAAGCGGGAGTAAGGGTGAATGAGCAGTTCTTC. It encodes CASSEQKAGVRVNEQFF.